This TCR beta chain was identified during a study of neurological immune-mediated disorders. The study's findings and limits: The highest TCR clonal expansion occurred in HTLV-1-associated myelopathy; multiple sclerosis fell below healthy controls.

Every sequencing run generated over 170 million TCR-beta sequences from 15-18 subjects. TCRdb re-called the 5' RACE reads through MiXCR, storing one row per CDR3 protein. The profile shows roughly 50,000 distinct CDR3 sequences, roughly an eighth of them singletons. Germline V gives CDR1 MGHDK, CDR2 SYGVNS. V lost 8 bases and J 1 base, leaving 18 bases between the germline ends. The CDR3 extends over 15 amino acids. Time point in this sample: longitudinal time-point 3. Unsorted libraries were prepared from 2 million PBMCs held at -80 C. This clonotype occurred many times. Its antigen is not identified. Sequencing was performed on PBMCs. V and J are TRBV25-1 and TRBJ2-7; D gene uncertain. The receptor was derived from a male donor with HTLV-1-associated myelopathy (HAM/TSP). CDR3 bases: TGTGCCAGCCGAAGAGTGACACGGCCTTCCTACGAGCAGTACTTC. Translated, it gives CASRRVTRPSYEQYF.